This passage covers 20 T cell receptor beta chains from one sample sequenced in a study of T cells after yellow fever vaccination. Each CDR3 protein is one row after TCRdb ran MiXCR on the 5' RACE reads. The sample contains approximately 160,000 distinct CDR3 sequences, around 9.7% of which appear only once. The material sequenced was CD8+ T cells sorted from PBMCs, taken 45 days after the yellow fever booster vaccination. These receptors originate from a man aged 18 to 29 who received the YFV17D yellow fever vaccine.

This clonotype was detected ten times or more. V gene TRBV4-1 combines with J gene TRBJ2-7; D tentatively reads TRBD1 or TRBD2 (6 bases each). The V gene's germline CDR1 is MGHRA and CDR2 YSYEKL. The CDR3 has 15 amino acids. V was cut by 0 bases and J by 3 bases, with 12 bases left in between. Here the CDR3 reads CASSQDQGRSYEQYV. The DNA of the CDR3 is TGCGCCAGCAGCCAAGATCAGGGGAGGAGCTACGAGCAGTACGTC.

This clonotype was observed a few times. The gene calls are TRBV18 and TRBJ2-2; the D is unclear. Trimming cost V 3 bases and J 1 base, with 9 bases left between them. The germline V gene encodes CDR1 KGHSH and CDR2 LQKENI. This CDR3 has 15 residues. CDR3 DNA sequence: TGTGCCAGCTCACCCCCGACTGAGAACACCGGGGAGCTGTTTTTT. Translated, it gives CASSPPTENTGELFF.

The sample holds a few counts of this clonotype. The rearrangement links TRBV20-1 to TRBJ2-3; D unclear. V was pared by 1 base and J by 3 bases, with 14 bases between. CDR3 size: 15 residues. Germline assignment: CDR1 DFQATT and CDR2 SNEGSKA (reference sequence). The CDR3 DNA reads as TGCAGTGCTAGAGTAATAGGGTTTGGGACAGATACGCAGTATTTT. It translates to CSARVIGFGTDTQYF.

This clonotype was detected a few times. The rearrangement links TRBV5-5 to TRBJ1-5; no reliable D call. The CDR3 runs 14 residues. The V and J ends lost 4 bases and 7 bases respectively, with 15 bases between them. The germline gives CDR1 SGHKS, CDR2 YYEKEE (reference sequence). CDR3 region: CASSLSQAGQPQHF. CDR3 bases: TGTGCCAGCAGCCTGTCGCAGGCAGGCCAGCCCCAGCATTTT.

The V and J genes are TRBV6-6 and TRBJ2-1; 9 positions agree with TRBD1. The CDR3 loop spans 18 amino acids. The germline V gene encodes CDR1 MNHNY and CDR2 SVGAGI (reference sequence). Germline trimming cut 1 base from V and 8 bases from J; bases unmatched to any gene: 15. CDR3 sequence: CASSYWDRPGQGGYEQFF. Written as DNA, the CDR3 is TGTGCCAGCAGTTACTGGGATCGGCCGGGACAGGGAGGGTATGAGCAGTTCTTC.

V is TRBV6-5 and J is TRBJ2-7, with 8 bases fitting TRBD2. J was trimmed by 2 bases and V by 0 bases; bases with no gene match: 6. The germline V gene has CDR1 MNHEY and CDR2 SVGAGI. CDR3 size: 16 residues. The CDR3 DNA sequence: TGTGCCAGCAGTTACTCCTCCGTAGCGGGGCCCTACGAGCAGTACTTC. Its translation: CASSYSSVAGPYEQYF.

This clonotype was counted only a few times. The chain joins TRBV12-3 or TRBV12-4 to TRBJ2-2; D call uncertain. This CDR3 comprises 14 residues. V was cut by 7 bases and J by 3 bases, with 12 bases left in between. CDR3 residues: CASILTEDTGELFF. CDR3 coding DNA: TGTGCCAGCATTCTTACCGAGGACACCGGGGAGCTGTTTTTT.

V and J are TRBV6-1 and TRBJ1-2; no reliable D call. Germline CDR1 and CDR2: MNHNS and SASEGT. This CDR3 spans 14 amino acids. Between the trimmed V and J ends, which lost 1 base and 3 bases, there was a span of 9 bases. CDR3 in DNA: TGTGCCAGCAGTGAAGAGTTGGGTCACTATGGCTACACCTTC. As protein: CASSEELGHYGYTF.

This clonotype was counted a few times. The CDR3 sequence is CASSLIPTDTQYF. For the CDR3, the DNA is TGTGCCAGCAGCTTAATACCGACAGATACGCAGTATTTT. The chain employs TRBV7-9 and TRBJ2-3; unclear D gene. Between the trimmed V and J ends, which lost 2 bases and 3 bases, there was a span of 6 bases. The CDR3 contains 13 residues. In germline, CDR1 is SEHNR, CDR2 FQNEAQ (reference sequence).

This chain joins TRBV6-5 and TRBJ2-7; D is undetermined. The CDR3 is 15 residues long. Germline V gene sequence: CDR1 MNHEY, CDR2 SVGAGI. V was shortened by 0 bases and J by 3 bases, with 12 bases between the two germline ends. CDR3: CASSYSSAGYYEQYV. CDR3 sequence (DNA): TGTGCCAGCAGTTACTCCAGCGCCGGCTACTACGAGCAGTACGTC.

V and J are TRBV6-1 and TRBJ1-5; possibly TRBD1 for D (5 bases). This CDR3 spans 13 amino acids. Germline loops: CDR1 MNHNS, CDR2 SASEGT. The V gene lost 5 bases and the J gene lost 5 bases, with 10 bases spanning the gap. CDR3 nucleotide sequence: TGTGCCAGCAGTAGGTTGGGGGATCAGCCCCAGCATTTT. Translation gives CASSRLGDQPQHF.

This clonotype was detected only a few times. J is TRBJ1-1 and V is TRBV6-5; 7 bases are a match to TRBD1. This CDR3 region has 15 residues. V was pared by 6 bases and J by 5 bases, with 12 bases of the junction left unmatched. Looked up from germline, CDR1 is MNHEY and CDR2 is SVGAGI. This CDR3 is CASRLYEGAGTEAFF. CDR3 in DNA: TGTGCCAGCAGACTCTACGAGGGGGCGGGAACTGAAGCTTTCTTT.

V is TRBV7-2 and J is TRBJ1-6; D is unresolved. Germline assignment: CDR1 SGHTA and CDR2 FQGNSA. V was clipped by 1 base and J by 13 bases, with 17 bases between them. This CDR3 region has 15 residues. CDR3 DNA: TGTGCCAGCAGCTTAGATAGCCTCGGACCCCGGCCCCTCCACTTT. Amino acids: CASSLDSLGPRPLHF.

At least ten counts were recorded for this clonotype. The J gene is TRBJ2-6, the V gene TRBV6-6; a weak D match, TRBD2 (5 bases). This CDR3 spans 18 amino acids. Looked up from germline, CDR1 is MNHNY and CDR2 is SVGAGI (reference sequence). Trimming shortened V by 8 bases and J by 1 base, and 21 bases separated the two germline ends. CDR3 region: CASVAWSGDFSGANVLTF. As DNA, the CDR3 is TGTGCCAGCGTCGCTTGGTCCGGGGATTTTTCTGGGGCCAACGTCCTGACTTTC.

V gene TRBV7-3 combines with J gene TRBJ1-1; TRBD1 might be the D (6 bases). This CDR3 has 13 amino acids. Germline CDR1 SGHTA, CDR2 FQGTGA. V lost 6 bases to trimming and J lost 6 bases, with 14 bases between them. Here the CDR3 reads CASSLTGTAEAFF. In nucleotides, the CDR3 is TGTGCCAGCAGTCTAACAGGGACTGCTGAAGCTTTCTTT.

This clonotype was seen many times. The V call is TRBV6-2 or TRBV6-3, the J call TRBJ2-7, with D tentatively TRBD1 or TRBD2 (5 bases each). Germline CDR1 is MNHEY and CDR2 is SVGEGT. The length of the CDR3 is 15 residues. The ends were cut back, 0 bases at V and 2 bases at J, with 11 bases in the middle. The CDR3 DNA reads TGTGCCAGCAGTTACTCTCGGGAACAGGCCTACGAGCAGTACTTC. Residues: CASSYSREQAYEQYF.

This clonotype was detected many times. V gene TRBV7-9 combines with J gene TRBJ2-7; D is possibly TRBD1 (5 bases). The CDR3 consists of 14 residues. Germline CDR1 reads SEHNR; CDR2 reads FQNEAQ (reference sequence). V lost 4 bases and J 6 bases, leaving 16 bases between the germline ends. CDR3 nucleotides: TGTGCCAGCAGCTCCACTACAGGTCTCTCCGAGCAGTACGTC. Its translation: CASSSTTGLSEQYV.

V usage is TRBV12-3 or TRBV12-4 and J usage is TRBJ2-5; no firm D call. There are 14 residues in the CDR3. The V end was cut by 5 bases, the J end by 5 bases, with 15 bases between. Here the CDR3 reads CASSRNTLRETQYF. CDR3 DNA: TGTGCCAGCAGTAGGAACACGTTACGGGAGACCCAGTACTTC.

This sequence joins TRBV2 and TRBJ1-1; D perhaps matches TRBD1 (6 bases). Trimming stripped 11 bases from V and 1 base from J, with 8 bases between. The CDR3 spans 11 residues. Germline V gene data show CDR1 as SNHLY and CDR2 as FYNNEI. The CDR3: CAARGNTEAFF. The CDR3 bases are TGTGCCGCCAGGGGGAACACTGAAGCTTTCTTT. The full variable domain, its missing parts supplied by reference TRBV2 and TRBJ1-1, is EPEVTQTPSHQVTQMGQEVILRCVPISNHLYFYWYRQILGQKVEFLVSFYNNEISEKSEIFDDQFSVERPDGSNFTLKIRSTKLEDSAMYFCAARGNTEAFFGQGTRLTVV.

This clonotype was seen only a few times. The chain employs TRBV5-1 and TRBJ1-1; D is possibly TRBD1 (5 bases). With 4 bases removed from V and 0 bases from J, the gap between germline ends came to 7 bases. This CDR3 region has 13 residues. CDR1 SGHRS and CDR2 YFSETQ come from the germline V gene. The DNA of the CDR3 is TGCGCCAGCAGCAGGGGAATGAACACTGAAGCTTTCTTT. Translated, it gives CASSRGMNTEAFF.